This TCR beta chain originates from a study of blood T cell repertoires in COVID-19. The overall study: Nucleic acid was either cDNA or gDNA, and it came from T cells, B-cell-depleted T cells, or PBMCs.

This clone was picked up a small number of times. V trimming: 2 bases; J trimming: 7 bases; junction bases outside the gene matches: 9. The CDR3 is 14 residues long. Germline V lookup: CDR1 SGHKS, CDR2 YYEKEE (reference sequence). The table came from immunoSEQ multiplex PCR; TCRdb's copy has only in-frame clones and leaves some out. In the table there are 300,000 or so clones, approximately 85% of which are singletons. The TCR sequence derives from a woman aged 50 to 60 with acute or convalescent COVID-19. This chain connects TRBV5-5 to TRBJ2-7, with 7 bases fitting TRBD2. Sample: peripheral blood. This CDR3 reads CASSLGTNAGEQYF. CDR3 nucleotide sequence: TGTGCCAGCAGCTTAGGGACTAATGCTGGGGAGCAGTACTTC. The full variable domain, its missing parts supplied by reference TRBV5-5 and TRBJ2-7, is DAGVTQSPTHLIKTRGQQVTLRCSPISGHKSVSWYQQVLGQGPQFIFQYYEKEERGRGNFPDRFSARQFPNYSSELNVNALLLGDSALYLCASSLGTNAGEQYFGPGTRLTVT.